A few counts support the clone carrying this TCR beta chain. The data were obtained in a study of shared clonotypes between healthy human individuals. CD8 cells classed as naive were CD45RO-negative and positively selected for CCR7, excluding terminally differentiated effector memory CD45RA+ cells. Deep was the level used in running the assay. The table came from immunoSEQ multiplex PCR; TCRdb's copy has only in-frame clones and leaves some out. The sample holds a few million clones, around 95% seen once. CDR1 is SGHRS, CDR2 YFSETQ, per germline. The CDR3 runs to 17 residues. The J segment lost 5 bases and the V segment lost 4 bases, leaving 8 bases of the junction unmatched.

V and J are TRBV5-1 and TRBJ2-2; 13 bases align to TRBD2. The receptor comes from a man aged 18 to 30 in good health. Some clones in this sample may be carry-over from other donors' samples. Material for sequencing was naive CD8+ T cells from PBMCs. CDR3 sequence reads: CASSIGLAGAFTGELFF. The CDR3 DNA sequence: TGCGCCAGCAGCATCGGACTAGCGGGAGCCTTTACCGGGGAGCTGTTTTTT.